This T cell receptor (beta chain) is from a study of OX40 agonist ivuxolimab in advanced cancers. Study in general: The drug used for patients, ivuxolimab, was an agonistic anti-OX40 (CD134) antibody. People in dose escalation had one of these cancers: hepatocellular carcinoma, melanoma, renal cell or head and neck cancer. The study, taken as a whole, reports: A proportion of nonresponders additionally exhibited low normalized T-cell clonal expansion.

Assay used: immunoSEQ multiplex PCR; TCRdb lists only in-frame clones, some missing. This sample has about 36,000 clones, with around three quarters found just once. Losses at the gene ends were 1 base for V and 11 bases for J; bases not matched to a gene: 5. The germline CDR1 and CDR2 sequences are LNHDA and SQIVND (reference sequence). The CDR3 loop spans 14 amino acids. Remarks on this clone: Antigen: not known.

This material consisted of CD4+ or CD8+ T cells sorted from blood, taken in a trial of the OX40 agonist ivuxolimab. This chain connects TRBV19 to TRBJ2-4; 10 nucleotides line up with TRBD1. This sequence was found in an adult with an advanced solid tumor such as melanoma, head and neck, liver or kidney cancer. CDR3 nucleotides: TGTGCCAGTAGTATAGGCGGGACAGGGGTCCTTCAGTACTTC. Its protein product is CASSIGGTGVLQYF.